The sequence of this T cell receptor (beta chain) was determined in a study of human T cells and chemical hapten exposure. Sample time point: patch test 2, 6 weeks after DPC sensitization. Treatment noted: therapeutic diphenylcyclopropenone sensitization with weekly scalp DPC. With 1 base removed from V and 1 base from J, the gap between germline ends came to 9 bases. Germline V gives CDR1 SGHDT, CDR2 YYEEEE. This CDR3 comprises 14 residues. TCRdb passed the RACE reads through MiXCR, listing each CDR3 protein once. Counted here are roughly 84,000 distinct CDR3 sequences, 10% occurring once; the ten biggest clones make up 4.5% to 5%.

The chain couples TRBV5-6 to TRBJ2-7; D is uncertain. This TCR derives from a woman aged 50 to 60 with alopecia areata. Some clones in this sample may be carry-over from other donors' samples. Sequences were derived from whole blood, sampled in connection with sensitization to the hapten diphenylcyclopropenone (DPC). The CDR3 loop is CASSLWYSSYEQYF. CDR3 nucleotides: TGTGCCAGCAGCTTGTGGTACAGTTCCTACGAGCAGTACTTC.